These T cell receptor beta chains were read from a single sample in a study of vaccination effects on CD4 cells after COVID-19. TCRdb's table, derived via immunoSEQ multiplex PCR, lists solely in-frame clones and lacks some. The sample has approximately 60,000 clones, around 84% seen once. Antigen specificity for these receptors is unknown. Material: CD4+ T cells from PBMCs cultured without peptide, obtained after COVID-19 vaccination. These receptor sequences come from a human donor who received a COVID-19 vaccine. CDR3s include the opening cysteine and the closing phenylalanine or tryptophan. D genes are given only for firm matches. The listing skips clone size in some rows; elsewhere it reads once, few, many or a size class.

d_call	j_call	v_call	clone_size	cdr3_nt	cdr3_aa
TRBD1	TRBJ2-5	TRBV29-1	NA	TGCAGCGGAGCAGGGGGCCACGGATGGAGTGAGACCCAGTACTTC	CSGAGGHGWSETQYF
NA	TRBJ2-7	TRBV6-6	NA	TGTGCCAGCAGTTACCCCGGCAGTTCCTACGAGCAGTACTTC	CASSYPGSSYEQYF
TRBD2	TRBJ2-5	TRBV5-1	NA	TGCGCCAGCAGCTTGCAGATCGGGACTAGCAGCCAAGAGACCCAGTACTTC	CASSLQIGTSSQETQYF
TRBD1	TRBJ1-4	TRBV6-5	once	TGTGCCAGCAGTTACGGGCCGCCAACAGGGGGAAAACTGTTTTTT	CASSYGPPTGGKLFF
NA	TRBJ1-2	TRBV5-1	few	TGCGCCAGCAGCTTGGAGGGGTATAGCTATGGCTACACCTTC	CASSLEGYSYGYTF
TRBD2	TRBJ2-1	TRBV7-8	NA	TGTGCCAGCAGCTTAGCGACTAGCGCATCCTACAATGAGCAGTTCTTC	CASSLATSASYNEQFF
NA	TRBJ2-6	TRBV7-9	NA	TGTGCCAGCAGCGTCAGGGAATCTGGGGCCAACGTCCTGACTTTC	CASSVRESGANVLTF
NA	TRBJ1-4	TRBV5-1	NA	TGCGCCAGCAGCCGAGTCTTCTCGACTAATGAAAAACTGTTTTTT	CASSRVFSTNEKLFF
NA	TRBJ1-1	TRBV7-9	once	TGTGCCAGCAGCGGGGCCGGAACTGGAGCTTTCTTT	CASSGAGTGAFF
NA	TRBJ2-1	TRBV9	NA	TGTGCCAGCAGCGTAGCCGGCGGGGTCGATAATGAGCAGTTCTTC	CASSVAGGVDNEQFF
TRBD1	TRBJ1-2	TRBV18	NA	TGTGCCAGCTCACCACCTCACAGGGGGCTTAGCGGCTACACCTTC	CASSPPHRGLSGYTF
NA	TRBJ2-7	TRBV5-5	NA	TGTGCCAGCAGCTTTGTTCTGCGCCGGCCCTACGAGCAGTACTTC	CASSFVLRRPYEQYF
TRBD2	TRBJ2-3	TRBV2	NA	TGTGCCAGCAGTGGGAGGGGTACCGGGACTAGGGACACAGATACGCAGTATTTT	CASSGRGTGTRDTDTQYF
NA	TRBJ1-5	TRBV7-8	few	TGTGCCAGCAGCGACGACAGGTACCTCAGCAATCAGCCCCAGCATTTT	CASSDDRYLSNQPQHF
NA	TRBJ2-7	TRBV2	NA	TGTGCCAGCAGTGACGTCGCGGACCCCCTTTCCTACGAGCAGTACTTC	CASSDVADPLSYEQYF
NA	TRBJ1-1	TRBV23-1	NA	TGCGCCAGCAGTCAATCGAAGGGGGGGAACACTGAAGCTTTCTTT	CASSQSKGGNTEAFF
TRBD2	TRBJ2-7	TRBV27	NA	TGTGCCAGCAGTTTATCGATTGCTAGCGGGGGTGCTAGGCAGTACTTC	CASSLSIASGGARQYF
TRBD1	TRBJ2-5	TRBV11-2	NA	TGTGCCAGCAGCTCACATAACAGGGGGCTGGAGACCCAGTACTTC	CASSSHNRGLETQYF
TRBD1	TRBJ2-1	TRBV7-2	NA	TGTGCCAGCAGTCTAGACAGGGGATATGAGCAGTTCTTC	CASSLDRGYEQFF
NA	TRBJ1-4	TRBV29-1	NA	TGCAGCGCCCTGACAGGAGTAAATGAAAAACTGTTTTTT	CSALTGVNEKLFF
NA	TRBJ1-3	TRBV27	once	TGTGCCACCCGACAGAACTCTGGAAACACCATATATTTT	CATRQNSGNTIYF
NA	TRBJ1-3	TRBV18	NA	TGTGCCAGCTCACCATCTGGAAACACCATATATTTT	CASSPSGNTIYF
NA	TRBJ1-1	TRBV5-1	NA	TGCGCCAGCAGCTTGGAGGAGAACACTGAAGCTTTCTTT	CASSLEENTEAFF
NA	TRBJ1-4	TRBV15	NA	TGTGCCACCAGTCCCAGGGCGACTAATGAAAAACTGTTTTTT	CATSPRATNEKLFF
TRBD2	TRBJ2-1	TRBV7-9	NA	TGTGCCAGCAGCTTAAGGACTAGCGTATACAATGAGCAGTTCTTC	CASSLRTSVYNEQFF
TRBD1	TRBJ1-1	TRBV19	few	TGTGCCAGTACTCCAGGGGGCCTGACTGAAGCTTTCTTT	CASTPGGLTEAFF
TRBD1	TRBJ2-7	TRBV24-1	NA	TGTGCCACCAGTGATACGGGACAGGCCGCCTACGAGCAGTACTTC	CATSDTGQAAYEQYF
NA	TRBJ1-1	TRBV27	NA	TGTGCCAGCAGTGTGACCGTTAAGAACACTGAAGCTTTCTTT	CASSVTVKNTEAFF
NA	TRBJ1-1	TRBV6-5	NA	TGTGCCAGCAGTTACTCGGGGCAGGCGAACACTGAAGCTTTCTTT	CASSYSGQANTEAFF
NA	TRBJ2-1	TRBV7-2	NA	TGTGCCAGCAGCACGAGACTAGGCCTCACCTACAATGAGCAGTTCTTC	CASSTRLGLTYNEQFF
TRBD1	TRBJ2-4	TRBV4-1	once	TGCGCCAGCAGCCGCGATAGGGGGCGGATAGACAGCCTAGCCAAAAACATTCAGTACTTC	CASSRDRGRIDSLAKNIQYF
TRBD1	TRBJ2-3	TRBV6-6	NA	TGTGCCAGCAGTGACACAGGGGATTCAGATACGCAGTATTTT	CASSDTGDSDTQYF
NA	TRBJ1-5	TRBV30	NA	TGTGCCTGGAGTGTCAGGACAGTAGACCAGCCCCAGCATTTT	CAWSVRTVDQPQHF
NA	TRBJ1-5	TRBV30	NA	TGTGCCTGGAGTGTCGGGATGGGGGTGTCTAGTCAGCCCCAGCATTTT	CAWSVGMGVSSQPQHF
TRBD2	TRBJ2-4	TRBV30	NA	TGTGCCTGGAGCGGGGCGGGAGGGCCTGTAAACATTCAGTACTTC	CAWSGAGGPVNIQYF
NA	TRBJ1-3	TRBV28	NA	TGTGCCAGCAGTTTATCACAGGGTAGGACGGGAAACACCATATATTTT	CASSLSQGRTGNTIYF
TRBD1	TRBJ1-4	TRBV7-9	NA	TGTGCCAGCAGCCCAGGAGACAGGGGAAGTGAAAAACTGTTTTTT	CASSPGDRGSEKLFF
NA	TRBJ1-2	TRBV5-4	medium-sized	TGTGCCAGCAGCTTAAGGGGGAATGGCTACACCTTC	CASSLRGNGYTF
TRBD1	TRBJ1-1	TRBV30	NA	TGTGCCTGGGGGGGACAGGGTAACACTGAAGCTTTCTTT	CAWGGQGNTEAFF
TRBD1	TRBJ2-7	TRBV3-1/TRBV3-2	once	TGTGCCAGCAGCCAGCCGGGACAGGGGGGTAGCGAGCAGTACTTC	CASSQPGQGGSEQYF
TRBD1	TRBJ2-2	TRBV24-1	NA	TGTGCCACCAGTGATAAGACAGGGGCGAACACCGGGGAGCTGTTTTTT	CATSDKTGANTGELFF
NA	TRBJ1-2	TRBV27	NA	TGTGCCAGCAGTTTGCAGGGCGGCGCTGGCTACACCTTC	CASSLQGGAGYTF
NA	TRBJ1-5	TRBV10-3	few	TGTGCCATCAGTGACGCTAGCAATCAGCCCCAGCATTTT	CAISDASNQPQHF
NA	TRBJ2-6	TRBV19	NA	TGTGCCAGTCGAACCTCTGGGGCCAACGTCCTGACTTTC	CASRTSGANVLTF
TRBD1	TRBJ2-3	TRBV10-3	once	TGTGCCATTAGGGGACAGGTTAGCACAGATACGCAGTATTTT	CAIRGQVSTDTQYF
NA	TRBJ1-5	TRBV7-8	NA	TGTGCCAGCAGCTTATCGGCAGTTAGCAATCAGCCCCAGCATTTT	CASSLSAVSNQPQHF
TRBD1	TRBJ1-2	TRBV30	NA	TGTGCCTGGAGTGGAGGACAGGCGATTAACTATGGCTACACCTTC	CAWSGGQAINYGYTF
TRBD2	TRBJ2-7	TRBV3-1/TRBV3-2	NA	TGTGCCAGCAGCCGCTGGACTAGCGGGTCGACCTCCTACGAGCAGTACTTC	CASSRWTSGSTSYEQYF
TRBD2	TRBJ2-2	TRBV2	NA	TGTGCCAGCGGACTAGCGGGGGCTACCGGGGAGCTGTTTTTT	CASGLAGATGELFF
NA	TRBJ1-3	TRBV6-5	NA	TGTGCCAGCAGGACGAGGGGGGCCTCTGGAAACACCATATATTTT	CASRTRGASGNTIYF
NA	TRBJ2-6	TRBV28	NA	TGTGCCAGCAGCCCTCCGGGCCCGGCTTACTCTGGGGCCAACGTCCTGACTTTC	CASSPPGPAYSGANVLTF
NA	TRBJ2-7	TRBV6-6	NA	TGTGCCAGCAGTCCCGAGGCTTACGAGCAGTACTTC	CASSPEAYEQYF
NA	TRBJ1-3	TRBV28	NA	TGTGCCAGCAGTTTTTGGCTCGGGGGCGACTCTGGAAACACCATATATTTT	CASSFWLGGDSGNTIYF